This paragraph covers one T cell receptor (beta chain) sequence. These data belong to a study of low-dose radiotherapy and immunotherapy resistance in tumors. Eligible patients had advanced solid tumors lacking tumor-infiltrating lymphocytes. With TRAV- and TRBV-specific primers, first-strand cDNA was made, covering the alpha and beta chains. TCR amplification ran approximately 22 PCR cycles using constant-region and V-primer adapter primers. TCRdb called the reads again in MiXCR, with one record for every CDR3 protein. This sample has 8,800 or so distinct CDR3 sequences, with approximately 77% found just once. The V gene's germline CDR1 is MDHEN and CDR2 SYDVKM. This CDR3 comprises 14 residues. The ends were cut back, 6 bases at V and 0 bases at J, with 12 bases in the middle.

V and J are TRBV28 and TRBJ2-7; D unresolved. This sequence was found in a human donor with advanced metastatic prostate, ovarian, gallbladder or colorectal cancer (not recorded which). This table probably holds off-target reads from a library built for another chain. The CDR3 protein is CASSLAGDSYEQYF. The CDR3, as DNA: TGTGCCAGCAGCCTCGCCGGAGACTCCTACGAGCAGTACTTC.